This T cell receptor (beta chain) originates from a study of CD8+ T cells in alopecia areata. Whole-study findings and limits: Researchers reported that TCR sharing among patients proved less clear than in mice, possibly HLA-linked. Especially in alopecia totalis/universalis, lesional scalp showed greater clonality than normal scalp did.

Extracted RNA was reverse transcribed into cDNA, the sequencing template. The protocol was immunoSEQ multiplex PCR, while the TCRdb copy is restricted to in-frame clones and leaves out a portion. The sample lists 50,000 to 70,000 clones, roughly 40% occurring once. This clone was detected only a few times. Its target is unknown. Looked up from germline, CDR1 is SGHRS and CDR2 is YFSETQ. The CDR3 has 14 amino acids. The germline V and J ends were trimmed by 2 bases and 6 bases, with 15 bases remaining between them. The investigators collected lesional scalp punch biopsies and peripheral blood from alopecia areata patients. Sorting of PBMCs yielded the CD4+ and CD8+ T cells.

Sequenced material: NKG2D-low CD8+ T cells sorted from blood. The J gene is TRBJ2-7, the V gene TRBV5-1; tentative D call: TRBD1 (5 bases). The TCR comes from a human donor with alopecia areata. In DNA form, the CDR3 reads TGCGCCAGCAGCTTATACCTCCAGGGCCCCGAGCAGTACTTC. It specifies CASSLYLQGPEQYF.